Below are 2 T cell receptor beta chains sequenced from a single sample in a study of blood T cell repertoires in COVID-19. Data came from immunoSEQ multiplex PCR; TCRdb stores just in-frame clones and leaves some out. The sample gives tens of thousands of clones, about nine tenths of which show up once; around 12% is in the top ten. Specimen: peripheral blood. The receptors originated from a human donor with active COVID-19. The donor label of this sample is uncertain.

CDR3 in amino acids: CASSYPGQPQHF. DNA of the CDR3: TGTGCCAGCAGCTACCCGGGTCAGCCCCAGCATTTT. J is TRBJ1-5 and V is TRBV11-2; D is unresolved. Looked up from germline, CDR1 is SGHAT and CDR2 is FQNNGV. The CDR3 length is 12 residues. V was cut by 4 bases and J by 6 bases, with 7 bases left in between.

The gene calls are TRBV4-1 and TRBJ2-7; 7 bases agree with TRBD2. CDR3 length: 15 amino acids. The V segment lost 2 bases and the J segment 1 base; nucleotides outside the gene matches: 5. Germline V gene sequence: CDR1 MGHRA, CDR2 YSYEKL. The CDR3 reads CASSQIAGASYEQYF. DNA of the CDR3: TGCGCCAGCAGCCAAATAGCGGGTGCTTCCTACGAGCAGTACTTC.